Listed here are 28 T cell receptor beta chains from one sample, sequenced in a study of blood T cell repertoires in COVID-19. Clones were sequenced by immunoSEQ multiplex PCR, and TCRdb holds only the in-frame ones, with some missing. The data contain more than 200,000 clones, around 90% of them singletons. Sequencing was performed on PBMCs or T cells enriched from blood (not recorded which). The source of these receptors is a woman between 50 and 59 years old who had recovered from COVID-19.

This clone appeared once. The gene calls are TRBV3-1 (or the pseudogene TRBV3-2) and TRBJ1-2; 8 nucleotides line up with TRBD1. V dropped 1 base and J dropped 8; count of bases not matched to a gene: 9. Germline-derived CDR1 and CDR2 are LGHDT and YNNKEL (reference sequence). The CDR3 is 15 residues long. The CDR3 nucleotides read TGTGCCAGCAGCCAAGCAGCAGGGGGCGGCTGGGGCTACACCTTC. It yields the protein CASSQAAGGGWGYTF.

The rearrangement joins TRBV28 to TRBJ1-2; 9 bases line up with TRBD1. Germline loops: CDR1 MDHEN, CDR2 SYDVKM. J was trimmed by 4 bases and V by 6 bases; bases with no gene match: 9. The CDR3 spans 15 residues. The CDR3 protein is CASRLWGQGGYGYTF. CDR3 coding DNA: TGTGCCAGCAGACTTTGGGGACAGGGAGGCTATGGCTACACCTTC.

The rearrangement joins TRBV30 to TRBJ2-7; D uncertain. Germline loops: CDR1 GTSNPN, CDR2 SVGIG (reference sequence). The CDR3 consists of 11 residues. Trimming removed 3 bases from V and 0 bases from J, with 3 bases in between. Here the CDR3 reads CAWRSSYEQYF. In DNA, the CDR3 is TGTGCCTGGAGGAGCTCCTACGAGCAGTACTTC.

This chain uses TRBV18 with TRBJ2-1, with 9 bases fitting TRBD2. The length of the CDR3 is 14 residues. V lost 3 bases to trimming and J lost 6 bases; unmatched junction nucleotides: 3. CDR1 is KGHSH and CDR2 is LQKENI in the germline V gene. The CDR3 protein is CASSPAGGPNEQFF. The CDR3 DNA follows: TGTGCCAGCTCACCGGCGGGAGGGCCCAATGAGCAGTTCTTC.

The chain employs TRBV18 and TRBJ1-2; 8 bases match TRBD1. CDR3 length: 13 residues. With V trimmed by 5 bases and J by 8 bases, 7 bases remained unmatched. From germline, CDR1 is KGHSH and CDR2 LQKENI. CDR3 in amino acids: CASSSQGAGGYTF. Written as DNA, the CDR3 is TGTGCCAGCTCATCCCAGGGGGCTGGGGGCTACACCTTC. Looking up the rest from reference TRBV18 and TRBJ1-2 gives the full variable domain: NAGVMQNPRHLVRRRGQEARLRCSPMKGHSHVYWYRQLPEEGLKFMVYLQKENIIDESGMPKERFSAEFPKEGPSILRIQQVVRGDSAAYFCASSSQGAGGYTFGSGTRLTVV.

The chain uses TRBV18 and TRBJ2-7; 8 bases match TRBD1. From germline, CDR1 is KGHSH and CDR2 LQKENI. This CDR3 is 15 amino acids long. V dropped 5 bases and J dropped 9; count of bases not matched to a gene: 15. CDR3 amino acids: CASSDLGTGAFVQYF. Here the CDR3 DNA reads TGTGCCAGCTCAGACCTCGGGACAGGCGCGTTTGTGCAGTACTTC.

The chain is built from TRBV18 and TRBJ2-1; TRBD1 matches 12 bases. CDR1 is KGHSH and CDR2 is LQKENI in the germline V gene. The CDR3 extends over 15 amino acids. Trimming removed 1 base from V and 10 bases from J; junction bases left unmatched: 5. The chain's CDR3 is CASSPRGQGAGEQFF. As DNA, the CDR3 is TGTGCCAGCTCACCACGGGGACAGGGGGCTGGGGAGCAGTTCTTC.

This chain joins TRBV4-1 and TRBJ2-1; unclear D gene. CDR1 and CDR2 from the germline V gene are MGHRA and YSYEKL. Trimming left V 4 bases short and J 0 bases short, with 10 bases between. The CDR3 has 15 residues. This chain's CDR3 is CASSLEPDSYNEQFF. The CDR3 DNA follows: TGCGCCAGCAGCCTCGAGCCCGACTCCTACAATGAGCAGTTCTTC.

V is TRBV7-8 and J is TRBJ2-1; the D gene is possibly TRBD2 (5 bases). CDR3 length equals 13 residues. Between the trimmed V and J ends, which lost 1 base and 6 bases, there was a span of 7 bases. CDR1 and CDR2 (germline): SGHVS, FQNEAQ. The CDR3 nucleotides read TGTGCCAGCAGCTTAGGGAGGTTCAATGAGCAGTTCTTC. As protein: CASSLGRFNEQFF.

This chain links TRBV13 with TRBJ1-1; weak D call: TRBD1 (6 bases). V was pared by 7 bases and J by 1 base, with 19 bases between. The CDR3 contains 16 residues. Germline assignment: CDR1 PRHDT and CDR2 FYEKMQ (reference sequence). CDR3 bases: TGTGCCAGCAACCCTCTAACAGGGCGGTGGAACACTGAAGCTTTCTTT. Its translation is CASNPLTGRWNTEAFF.

The rearrangement links TRBV5-1 to TRBJ1-2; the D is unclear. This CDR3 has 13 residues. V was clipped by 0 bases and J by 3 bases, with 6 bases between them. Per germline, CDR1 SGHRS and CDR2 YFSETQ. CDR3 nucleotide sequence: TGCGCCAGCAGCTTGGACAGATACTATGGCTACACCTTC. It specifies CASSLDRYYGYTF.

The CDR3 here is CAWNTGLTRGYTF. The CDR3 DNA is TGTGCCTGGAATACCGGCCTTACTAGAGGTTACACCTTC. This rearrangement joins TRBV30 to TRBJ1-2; D remains unclear. V lost 4 bases and J lost 11, with 20 bases in between. In germline, CDR1 is GTSNPN, CDR2 SVGIG (reference sequence). The CDR3 runs 13 residues.

The chain links TRBV7-8 to TRBJ2-1; the D gene is possibly TRBD2 (6 bases). This CDR3 comprises 21 residues. Germline-derived CDR1 and CDR2 are SGHVS and FQNEAQ. V lost 4 bases to trimming and J lost 0 bases, with 28 bases between them. CDR3 nucleotides: TGTGCCAGCAGCTCCAATTGGCTATTCAGTCGCGGGACGGGCTCCTACAATGAGCAGTTCTTC. Translating it yields CASSSNWLFSRGTGSYNEQFF.

This sequence joins TRBV28 and TRBJ2-2; possible D gene TRBD1, 6 bases. The length of the CDR3 is 17 residues. Trimming pared 4 bases from V and 1 base from J, leaving 16 bases between. The V gene's germline CDR1 is MDHEN and CDR2 SYDVKM. The chain's CDR3 is CASSSNPGTKNTGELFF. For the CDR3, the DNA is TGTGCCAGCAGTTCGAATCCCGGGACAAAGAACACCGGGGAGCTGTTTTTT.

The chain is built from TRBV5-6 and TRBJ2-3; TRBD2 agrees at 8 bases. CDR3 size: 15 residues. From germline, CDR1 is SGHDT and CDR2 YYEEEE. V lost 4 bases to trimming and J lost 6 bases; unmatched junction nucleotides: 10. CDR3 bases: TGTGCCAGCAGCCCCCCCAAGCGGGAGCCCGATACGCAGTATTTT. Its protein product is CASSPPKREPDTQYF. The whole variable domain, remainder taken from reference TRBV5-6 and TRBJ2-3, is DAGVTQSPTHLIKTRGQQVTLRCSPKSGHDTVSWYQQALGQGPQFIFQYYEEEERQRGNFPDRFSGHQFPNYSSELNVNALLLGDSALYLCASSPPKREPDTQYFGPGTRLTVL.

The chain is built from TRBV5-1 and TRBJ1-6; tentative D call: TRBD1 (6 bases). Germline V lookup: CDR1 SGHRS, CDR2 YFSETQ. V dropped 2 bases and J dropped 9 bases, with 18 bases sitting between them. CDR3 length equals 16 residues. CDR3: CASSFTLTGPSSPLHF. CDR3 nucleotide sequence: TGCGCCAGCAGCTTCACCCTAACAGGGCCATCTTCACCCCTCCACTTT.

CDR3 region: CASSQLLAGSQETQYF. Written as DNA, the CDR3 is TGTGCCAGCAGCCAGTTGCTAGCGGGGTCCCAAGAGACCCAGTACTTC. This chain links TRBV14 with TRBJ2-5; 9 nucleotides agree with TRBD2. Germline CDR1 SGHDN, CDR2 FVKESK. The CDR3 consists of 16 residues. The trim removed 3 bases at V and 1 base at J, leaving 6 bases unmatched.

About this clone: Additional DNA sequences in this sample encode the identical CDR3. The chain carries TRBV19 and TRBJ1-2, with no clear D. The CDR3 loop spans 14 amino acids. The germline CDR1 and CDR2 sequences are LNHDA and SQIVND (reference sequence). V was pared by 6 bases and J by 4 bases, with 15 bases between. CDR3 sequence: CASRPSGNTYGYTF. CDR3 sequence (DNA): TGTGCCAGTAGACCGTCGGGGAACACCTATGGCTACACCTTC.

V and J are TRBV7-2 and TRBJ2-4, with D perhaps matching TRBD2 (7 bases). The CDR3 sequence is 14 residues long. The V gene lost 2 bases and the J gene lost 3 bases, with 8 bases spanning the gap. CDR1 is SGHTA and CDR2 is FQGNSA in the germline V gene. The CDR3 loop reads CASSLRGGKNIQYF. The CDR3 DNA sequence: TGTGCCAGCAGCTTAAGGGGGGGCAAAAACATTCAGTACTTC.

The V call is TRBV5-1, the J call TRBJ2-7, with 13 bases lining up with TRBD2. This CDR3 region has 20 residues. V was pared by 0 bases and J by 2 bases, with 14 bases of the junction left unmatched. Germline V gives CDR1 SGHRS, CDR2 YFSETQ. CDR3 nucleotides: TGCGCCAGCAGCTTGGAGCATACTAGCGGGAGGGCCGATAGACCCTACGAGCAGTACTTC. Amino acid sequence: CASSLEHTSGRADRPYEQYF. The full variable domain, rest sourced from reference TRBV5-1 and TRBJ2-7, is KAGVTQTPRYLIKTRGQQVTLSCSPISGHRSVSWYQQTPGQGLQFLFEYFSETQRNKGNFPGRFSGRQFSNSRSEMNVSTLELGDSALYLCASSLEHTSGRADRPYEQYFGPGTRLTVT.

The V gene is TRBV9, the J gene TRBJ2-2; 11 nucleotides match TRBD2. CDR1 and CDR2 from the germline V gene are SGDLS and YYNGEE. After removal of 0 bases from V and 2 bases from J, the junction contained 3 bases not matched to a gene. The CDR3 totals 17 residues. The CDR3 loop reads CASSVGGLADNTGELFF. As DNA, the CDR3 is TGTGCCAGCAGCGTAGGGGGACTAGCGGATAACACCGGGGAGCTGTTTTTT.

The J gene is TRBJ1-2, the V gene TRBV4-1; D is undetermined. The CDR3 is 14 amino acids. Germline V gives CDR1 MGHRA, CDR2 YSYEKL. V dropped 0 bases and J dropped 6 bases, with 11 bases sitting between them. The CDR3 DNA is TGCGCCAGCAGCCAAGATCGGGGTGTAGATGGCTACACCTTC. Amino acids: CASSQDRGVDGYTF.

The chain uses TRBV27 and TRBJ2-2; 7 bases fit TRBD2. Germline V gene lookup returns CDR1 MNHEY and CDR2 SMNVEV (reference sequence). The V segment lost 4 bases and the J segment 6 bases; nucleotides outside the gene matches: 2. The CDR3 sequence is 13 residues long. The CDR3 sequence is CASSWGGAGELFF. CDR3 nucleotides: TGTGCCAGCAGTTGGGGGGGGGCCGGGGAGCTGTTTTTT.

The V call is TRBV5-1, the J call TRBJ2-3; the match to TRBD2 covers 8 bases. V lost 3 bases to trimming and J lost 4 bases; unmatched junction nucleotides: 4. The CDR3 spans 14 residues. Germline V lookup: CDR1 SGHRS, CDR2 YFSETQ. The chain's CDR3 is CASSSGLGADTQYF. CDR3 nucleotide sequence: TGCGCCAGCAGCTCGGGACTAGGGGCAGATACGCAGTATTTT.

V and J are TRBV27 and TRBJ1-6; weak D call: TRBD1 (6 bases). V lost 7 bases and J lost 7, with 17 bases in between. Looked up from germline, CDR1 is MNHEY and CDR2 is SMNVEV (reference sequence). The CDR3 extends over 15 amino acids. CDR3 region: CASTIPDRPNSPLHF. The CDR3 DNA is TGTGCCAGCACTATCCCGGACAGACCGAATTCACCCCTCCACTTT.

On this clone: Other nucleotide sequences from this sample produce the same CDR3. The V gene is TRBV18, the J gene TRBJ1-2; a possible D gene is TRBD1 (5 bases). Germline CDR1 and CDR2: KGHSH and LQKENI. V was shortened by 6 bases and J by 8 bases, with 13 bases between the two germline ends. This CDR3 is built from 12 residues. For the CDR3, the DNA is TGTGCCAGCTCCCCCGCGGGGGAGGGCTACACCTTC. This sequence encodes CASSPAGEGYTF.

This sequence joins TRBV27 and TRBJ2-2, with 12 bases aligning to TRBD2. Germline CDR1 is MNHEY and CDR2 is SMNVEV (reference sequence). The length of the CDR3 is 14 residues. Germline trimming cut 7 bases from V and 6 bases from J; bases unmatched to any gene: 3. CDR3 sequence reads: CASKLAGGAGELFF. DNA of the CDR3: TGTGCCAGCAAGCTAGCGGGAGGGGCCGGGGAGCTGTTTTTT.

This clone was seen just once. This chain links TRBV27 with TRBJ2-2; possible D gene TRBD2, 6 bases. Trimming shortened V by 3 bases and J by 5 bases, and 10 bases separated the two germline ends. Germline values: CDR1 MNHEY, CDR2 SMNVEV (reference sequence). The CDR3 is 14 residues long. The CDR3 loop is CASSFLALTGELFF. The CDR3 region has the DNA TGTGCCAGCAGTTTCCTAGCGTTAACCGGGGAGCTGTTTTTT.